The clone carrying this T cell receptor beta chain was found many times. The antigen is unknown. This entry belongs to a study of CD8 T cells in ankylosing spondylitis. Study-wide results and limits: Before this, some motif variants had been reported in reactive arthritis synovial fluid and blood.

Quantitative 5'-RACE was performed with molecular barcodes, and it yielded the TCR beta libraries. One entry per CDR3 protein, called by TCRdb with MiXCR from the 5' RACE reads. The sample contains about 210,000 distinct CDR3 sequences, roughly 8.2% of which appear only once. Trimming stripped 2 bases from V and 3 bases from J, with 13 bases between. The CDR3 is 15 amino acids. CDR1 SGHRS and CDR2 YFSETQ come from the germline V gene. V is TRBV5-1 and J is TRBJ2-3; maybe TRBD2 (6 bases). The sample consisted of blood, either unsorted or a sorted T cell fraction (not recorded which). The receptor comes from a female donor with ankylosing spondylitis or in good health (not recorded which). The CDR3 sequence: CASSLDAGRTDTQYF. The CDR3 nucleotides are TGCGCCAGCAGCTTAGACGCGGGGAGGACAGATACGCAGTATTTT.